Given below is one T cell receptor (beta chain) in context. V lost 4 bases, J lost 0 bases, and 10 bases lay in between. CDR1 is SGHRS, CDR2 YFSETQ, per germline. The CDR3 is 14 residues long. This sample was taken from a study of T cell responses to AZD1222 COVID-19 vaccine. Produced via immunoSEQ multiplex PCR; TCRdb's table is partial and in-frame only. The sample consists of about 140,000 clones, 90% to 95% of them appearing once. V gene TRBV5-1 combines with J gene TRBJ1-1, with D maybe TRBD1 (6 bases). The source material was peripheral blood, sampled on day 0 of MenACWY control vaccination. This receptor was identified in an adult in good health. The CDR3 DNA reads TGCGCCAGCAGCCTGGACAGAATGAACACTGAAGCTTTCTTT. Its translation: CASSLDRMNTEAFF.